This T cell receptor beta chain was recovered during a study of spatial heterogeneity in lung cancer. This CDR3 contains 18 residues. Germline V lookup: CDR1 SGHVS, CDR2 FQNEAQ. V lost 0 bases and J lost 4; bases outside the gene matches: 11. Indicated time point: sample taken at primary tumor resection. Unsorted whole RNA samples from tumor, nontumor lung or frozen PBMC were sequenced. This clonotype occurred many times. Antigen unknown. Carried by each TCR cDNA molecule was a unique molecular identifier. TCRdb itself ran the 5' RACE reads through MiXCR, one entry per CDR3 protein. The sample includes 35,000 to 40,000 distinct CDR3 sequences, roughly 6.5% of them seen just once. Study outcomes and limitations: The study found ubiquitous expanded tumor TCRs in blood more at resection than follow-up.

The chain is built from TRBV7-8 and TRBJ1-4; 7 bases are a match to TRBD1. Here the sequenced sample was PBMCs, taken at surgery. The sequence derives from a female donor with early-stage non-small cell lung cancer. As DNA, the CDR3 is TGTGCCAGCAGCTTAGCGCGGCGTTTACAGGGGCTTAATGAAAAACTGTTTTTT. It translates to CASSLARRLQGLNEKLFF.